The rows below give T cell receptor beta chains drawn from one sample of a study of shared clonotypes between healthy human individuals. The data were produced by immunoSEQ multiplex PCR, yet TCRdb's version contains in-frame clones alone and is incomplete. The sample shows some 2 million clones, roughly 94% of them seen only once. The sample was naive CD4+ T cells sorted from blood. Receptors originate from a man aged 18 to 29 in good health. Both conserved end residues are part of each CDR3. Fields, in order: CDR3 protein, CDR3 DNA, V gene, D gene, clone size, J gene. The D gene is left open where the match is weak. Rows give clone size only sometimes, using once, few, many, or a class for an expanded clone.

CDR3aa: CSVEVTVVNTEAFF
CDR3nt: TGCAGCGTTGAGGTAACGGTGGTAAACACTGAAGCTTTCTTT
v_gene: TRBV29-1
d_gene: -
abundance: -
j_gene: TRBJ1-1

CDR3aa: CASSLAGEGTQYF
CDR3nt: TGCGCCAGCAGCTTGGCGGGGGAAGGGACCCAGTACTTC
v_gene: TRBV5-1
d_gene: -
abundance: -
j_gene: TRBJ2-5

CDR3aa: CASRGGLETGTDTQYF
CDR3nt: TGCGCCAGCAGAGGGGGACTAGAGACAGGCACAGATACGCAGTATTTT
v_gene: TRBV10-2
d_gene: TRBD2
abundance: -
j_gene: TRBJ2-3

CDR3aa: CASSLAGPGVGNTIYF
CDR3nt: TGTGCCAGCAGCTTGGCTGGGCCGGGGGTCGGAAACACCATATATTTT
v_gene: TRBV5-8
d_gene: -
abundance: -
j_gene: TRBJ1-3

CDR3aa: CASSLDVNSPLHF
CDR3nt: TGTGCCAGCAGCTTAGACGTAAACTCACCCCTCCACTTT
v_gene: TRBV11-2
d_gene: -
abundance: -
j_gene: TRBJ1-6

CDR3aa: CASRKSSGKNNEQFF
CDR3nt: TGTGCCAGCCGGAAGAGTAGCGGGAAAAACAATGAGCAGTTCTTC
v_gene: TRBV21-1
d_gene: -
abundance: -
j_gene: TRBJ2-1

CDR3aa: CASSFSGGSNQPQHF
CDR3nt: TGTGCCAGCAGTTTTTCGGGAGGGAGCAATCAGCCCCAGCATTTT
v_gene: TRBV28
d_gene: -
abundance: -
j_gene: TRBJ1-5

CDR3aa: CASSSGVNTEAFF
CDR3nt: TGTGCCAGCAGCTCAGGGGTGAACACTGAAGCTTTCTTT
v_gene: TRBV5-6
d_gene: -
abundance: -
j_gene: TRBJ1-1

CDR3aa: CASSASGKSYEQYF
CDR3nt: TGCGCCAGCAGTGCTAGCGGGAAATCCTACGAGCAGTACTTC
v_gene: TRBV10-1
d_gene: TRBD2
abundance: -
j_gene: TRBJ2-7

CDR3aa: CASSLVGTGGETQYF
CDR3nt: TGTGCCAGCAGCTTAGTGGGGACAGGGGGCGAGACCCAGTACTTC
v_gene: TRBV7-2
d_gene: TRBD1
abundance: once
j_gene: TRBJ2-5

CDR3aa: CASSLGGLETQYF
CDR3nt: TGCGCCAGCAGCTTGGGGGGGTTAGAGACCCAGTACTTC
v_gene: TRBV5-1
d_gene: -
abundance: -
j_gene: TRBJ2-5

CDR3aa: CASSESAGPADTQYF
CDR3nt: TGCGCCAGCAGTGAGTCGGCGGGTCCCGCAGATACGCAGTATTTT
v_gene: TRBV10-1
d_gene: -
abundance: -
j_gene: TRBJ2-3

CDR3aa: CAISHAGDIAEAFF
CDR3nt: TGTGCCATCTCTCACGCAGGGGATATCGCTGAAGCTTTCTTT
v_gene: TRBV10-3
d_gene: -
abundance: -
j_gene: TRBJ1-1

CDR3aa: CASSSGQGTDSPLHF
CDR3nt: TGTGCCAGCAGCTCCGGACAGGGTACGGATTCACCCCTCCACTTT
v_gene: TRBV11-1
d_gene: TRBD1
abundance: -
j_gene: TRBJ1-6

CDR3aa: CASSPTGERTGELFF
CDR3nt: TGTGCCAGCAGCCCCACAGGGGAGCGGACCGGGGAGCTGTTTTTT
v_gene: TRBV5-4
d_gene: TRBD1
abundance: -
j_gene: TRBJ2-2

CDR3aa: CSVEVTGGTDTQYF
CDR3nt: TGCAGCGTTGAAGTGACGGGTGGAACAGATACGCAGTATTTT
v_gene: TRBV29-1
d_gene: -
abundance: -
j_gene: TRBJ2-3

CDR3aa: CAWTTEGLNGYTF
CDR3nt: TGTGCCTGGACCACGGAAGGTTTGAATGGCTACACCTTC
v_gene: TRBV30
d_gene: -
abundance: -
j_gene: TRBJ1-2

CDR3aa: CAWSVPQGFSYEQYF
CDR3nt: TGTGCCTGGAGTGTACCACAGGGGTTCTCCTACGAGCAGTACTTC
v_gene: TRBV30
d_gene: TRBD1
abundance: -
j_gene: TRBJ2-7

CDR3aa: CASSQDTVQPQHF
CDR3nt: TGCGCCAGCAGCCAAGATACGGTGCAGCCCCAGCATTTT
v_gene: TRBV4-1
d_gene: -
abundance: once
j_gene: TRBJ1-5

CDR3aa: CASSLYSTASYEQYF
CDR3nt: TGTGCCAGCAGCTTATATAGTACAGCGTCCTACGAGCAGTACTTC
v_gene: TRBV11-2
d_gene: -
abundance: many
j_gene: TRBJ2-7

CDR3aa: CASSLVDVNNSPLHF
CDR3nt: TGCGCCAGCAGCTTGGTAGACGTAAATAATTCACCCCTCCACTTT
v_gene: TRBV5-1
d_gene: -
abundance: -
j_gene: TRBJ1-6

CDR3aa: CASSDLGTGTEEKLFF
CDR3nt: TGTGCCAGCAGTGACTTAGGGACAGGGACGGAAGAAAAACTGTTTTTT
v_gene: TRBV27
d_gene: TRBD1
abundance: -
j_gene: TRBJ1-4

CDR3aa: CASTRGTTPLHF
CDR3nt: TGTGCCAGCACTCGGGGAACAACACCCCTCCACTTT
v_gene: TRBV6-5
d_gene: -
abundance: -
j_gene: TRBJ1-6

CDR3aa: CAITTGPRDTDTQYF
CDR3nt: TGTGCCATCACTACAGGTCCCAGGGACACAGATACGCAGTATTTT
v_gene: TRBV10-3
d_gene: -
abundance: -
j_gene: TRBJ2-3

CDR3aa: CASSTGTGGNQPQHF
CDR3nt: TGTGCCAGCAGTACCGGGACAGGGGGCAATCAGCCCCAGCATTTT
v_gene: TRBV6-1
d_gene: TRBD1
abundance: -
j_gene: TRBJ1-5

CDR3aa: CASSRKDGTYEQYF
CDR3nt: TGCGCCAGCAGCCGCAAAGACGGGACCTACGAGCAGTACTTC
v_gene: TRBV5-1
d_gene: -
abundance: once
j_gene: TRBJ2-7

CDR3aa: CASSLNWVRAQNIQYF
CDR3nt: TGCGCCAGCAGCTTAAACTGGGTCAGGGCGCAAAACATTCAGTACTTC
v_gene: TRBV5-1
d_gene: -
abundance: -
j_gene: TRBJ2-4

CDR3aa: CASRTGINQPQHF
CDR3nt: TGTGCCAGCAGAACAGGGATAAATCAGCCCCAGCATTTT
v_gene: TRBV6-5
d_gene: -
abundance: -
j_gene: TRBJ1-5

CDR3aa: CASSPNRLAAVPGYEQYF
CDR3nt: TGTGCCAGCTCACCAAACAGACTAGCGGCGGTTCCGGGGTACGAGCAGTACTTC
v_gene: TRBV18
d_gene: TRBD2
abundance: -
j_gene: TRBJ2-7

CDR3aa: CASSLGNGQGNSPLHF
CDR3nt: TGTGCCAGCAGCTTGGGGAATGGACAGGGGAATTCACCCCTCCACTTT
v_gene: TRBV5-5
d_gene: TRBD1
abundance: -
j_gene: TRBJ1-6

CDR3aa: CASSQDGPSGNTIYF
CDR3nt: TGCGCCAGCAGCCAAGATGGCCCCTCTGGAAACACCATATATTTT
v_gene: TRBV4-1
d_gene: -
abundance: -
j_gene: TRBJ1-3

CDR3aa: CASSPGNKGEQYF
CDR3nt: TGTGCCAGCTCACCAGGGAATAAGGGTGAGCAGTACTTC
v_gene: TRBV18
d_gene: -
abundance: -
j_gene: TRBJ2-7

CDR3aa: CASSEAGHQPQHF
CDR3nt: TGCGCCAGCAGTGAGGCGGGCCATCAGCCCCAGCATTTT
v_gene: TRBV10-2
d_gene: -
abundance: -
j_gene: TRBJ1-5

CDR3aa: CASKLLKADLGQYF
CDR3nt: TGTGCCAGCAAGCTACTGAAAGCGGATCTTGGGCAGTACTTC
v_gene: TRBV6-5
d_gene: -
abundance: -
j_gene: TRBJ2-7

CDR3aa: CASSFWGNSPLHF
CDR3nt: TGTGCCAGCAGCTTTTGGGGGAATTCACCCCTCCACTTT
v_gene: TRBV11-2
d_gene: -
abundance: -
j_gene: TRBJ1-6

CDR3aa: CASSPMDSSGANVLTF
CDR3nt: TGCGCCAGCAGCCCAATGGACAGCTCTGGGGCCAACGTCCTGACTTTC
v_gene: TRBV5-1
d_gene: -
abundance: -
j_gene: TRBJ2-6

CDR3aa: CASSWGPDLGTQYF
CDR3nt: TGTGCCAGCAGCTGGGGACCAGATTTAGGTACGCAGTACTTC
v_gene: TRBV28
d_gene: -
abundance: -
j_gene: TRBJ2-7

CDR3aa: CASCRDISYEQYF
CDR3nt: TGTGCCAGCTGCCGGGACATCTCCTACGAGCAGTACTTC
v_gene: TRBV2
d_gene: -
abundance: -
j_gene: TRBJ2-7

CDR3aa: CASSFWELTNYGYTF
CDR3nt: TGTGCCAGCAGTTTTTGGGAACTAACTAACTATGGCTACACCTTC
v_gene: TRBV28
d_gene: -
abundance: -
j_gene: TRBJ1-2

CDR3aa: CATHSGANVLTF
CDR3nt: TGTGCCACCCACTCTGGGGCCAACGTCCTGACTTTC
v_gene: TRBV19
d_gene: -
abundance: -
j_gene: TRBJ2-6

CDR3aa: CASNWNRQGAYEQYF
CDR3nt: TGTGCCAGCAATTGGAATAGACAGGGGGCCTACGAGCAGTACTTC
v_gene: TRBV6-1
d_gene: TRBD1
abundance: -
j_gene: TRBJ2-7

CDR3aa: CASTKGEPNTEAFF
CDR3nt: TGTGCCAGCACCAAGGGGGAGCCGAACACTGAAGCTTTCTTT
v_gene: TRBV6-1
d_gene: -
abundance: -
j_gene: TRBJ1-1

CDR3aa: CASSFGFYGYTF
CDR3nt: TGTGCCAGCAGTTTTGGTTTCTATGGCTACACCTTC
v_gene: TRBV13
d_gene: -
abundance: -
j_gene: TRBJ1-2

CDR3aa: CASSLGQGANTIYF
CDR3nt: TGTGCCAGCAGCTTAGGGCAGGGAGCAAACACCATATATTTT
v_gene: TRBV5-6
d_gene: -
abundance: -
j_gene: TRBJ1-3

CDR3aa: CASSLSPSGVSGELFF
CDR3nt: TGTGCCAGCAGCTTGAGCCCTAGCGGGGTGAGCGGGGAGCTGTTTTTT
v_gene: TRBV7-3
d_gene: TRBD2
abundance: -
j_gene: TRBJ2-2

CDR3aa: CASSTGDSYNSPLHF
CDR3nt: TGTGCCAGCAGCACGGGGGACAGTTATAATTCACCCCTCCACTTT
v_gene: TRBV9
d_gene: TRBD1
abundance: -
j_gene: TRBJ1-6

CDR3aa: CAWSGGQEINEKLFF
CDR3nt: TGTGCCTGGAGTGGGGGACAGGAGATTAATGAAAAACTGTTTTTT
v_gene: TRBV30
d_gene: TRBD1
abundance: -
j_gene: TRBJ1-4

CDR3aa: CASRRQADSNQPQHF
CDR3nt: TGTGCCAGTAGGCGCCAGGCCGATAGCAATCAGCCCCAGCATTTT
v_gene: TRBV19
d_gene: -
abundance: -
j_gene: TRBJ1-5

CDR3aa: CASSVDREVGNSPLHF
CDR3nt: TGTGCCAGCAGCGTAGACAGGGAGGTTGGTAATTCACCCCTCCACTTT
v_gene: TRBV5-6
d_gene: TRBD1
abundance: -
j_gene: TRBJ1-6

CDR3aa: CAISGEKGIEKLFF
CDR3nt: TGTGCCATCAGTGGGGAGAAGGGGATAGAAAAACTGTTTTTT
v_gene: TRBV10-3
d_gene: -
abundance: once
j_gene: TRBJ1-4

CDR3aa: CASSRREGQGETQYF
CDR3nt: TGCGCCAGCAGCCGCCGTGAGGGGCAAGGGGAGACCCAGTACTTC
v_gene: TRBV5-1
d_gene: -
abundance: -
j_gene: TRBJ2-5

CDR3aa: CASSQQGASDGYTF
CDR3nt: TGTGCCAGCAGCCAACAGGGGGCTTCGGATGGCTACACCTTC
v_gene: TRBV14
d_gene: TRBD1
abundance: -
j_gene: TRBJ1-2

CDR3aa: CASSSIPPQGVAKNIQYF
CDR3nt: TGTGCCAGCAGTTCTATTCCCCCACAGGGTGTAGCCAAAAACATTCAGTACTTC
v_gene: TRBV27
d_gene: -
abundance: -
j_gene: TRBJ2-4

CDR3aa: CASSPQGQGMEAFF
CDR3nt: TGTGCCAGCTCACCTCAGGGACAGGGAATGGAAGCTTTCTTT
v_gene: TRBV18
d_gene: TRBD1
abundance: -
j_gene: TRBJ1-1

CDR3aa: CASSVGTGNNEQFF
CDR3nt: TGTGCCAGCAGCGTGGGGACAGGGAACAATGAGCAGTTCTTC
v_gene: TRBV9
d_gene: TRBD1
abundance: -
j_gene: TRBJ2-1

CDR3aa: CASSSLGLAGGIGHEQYF
CDR3nt: TGTGCCAGCAGCTCCCTGGGGCTAGCGGGAGGGATCGGCCACGAGCAGTACTTC
v_gene: TRBV7-2
d_gene: TRBD2
abundance: once
j_gene: TRBJ2-7

CDR3aa: CASSAGPSGTEAFF
CDR3nt: TGTGCCAGCAGCGCGGGGCCCTCCGGCACTGAAGCTTTCTTT
v_gene: TRBV9
d_gene: -
abundance: -
j_gene: TRBJ1-1

CDR3aa: CASSFTGRSSTDTQYF
CDR3nt: TGTGCCAGCAGCTTCACGGGGAGGTCTAGCACAGATACGCAGTATTTT
v_gene: TRBV5-6
d_gene: -
abundance: -
j_gene: TRBJ2-3

CDR3aa: CASRGGRAGDTQYF
CDR3nt: TGTGCCAGCAGGGGGGGCAGGGCAGGAGATACGCAGTATTTT
v_gene: TRBV6-5
d_gene: -
abundance: once
j_gene: TRBJ2-3